The 20 T cell receptor beta chains reported below all come from one sample, sequenced in a study of T cell repertoires in cytomegalovirus infection. Their antigen targets remain unknown. TCRdb re-called the reads through MiXCR, storing one row per CDR3 protein. The sample carries 50,000 to 60,000 distinct CDR3 sequences, 20% recorded once. The sample here was CD8+ T cells from cultured PBMCs, taken from culture after CMV antigen stimulation. The receptor source for this set is a human donor in good health (CMV status not recorded). Some clones in this sample may be carry-over from other donors' samples.

This chain uses TRBV28 with TRBJ2-7; 7 bases match TRBD1. With 3 bases clipped from V and 5 bases from J, the junction kept 7 bases outside the gene matches. CDR1 is MDHEN, CDR2 SYDVKM, per germline. CDR3 length: 14 amino acids. CDR3 region: CASSFQQGSNEQYF. CDR3 DNA sequence: TGTGCCAGCAGTTTTCAACAGGGGAGCAACGAGCAGTACTTC.

The chain couples TRBV11-2 to TRBJ2-7; 7 positions match TRBD1. Germline values: CDR1 SGHAT, CDR2 FQNNGV. Trimming at V came to 1 base and at J to 3 bases, leaving 3 bases not matched to a gene. This CDR3 has 14 residues. CDR3 in amino acids: CASSLGRGYYEQYF. The CDR3 bases are TGTGCCAGCAGCTTAGGCAGGGGGTACTACGAGCAGTACTTC.

V and J are TRBV5-6 and TRBJ2-3, with D maybe TRBD1 (5 bases). CDR1 and CDR2 from the germline V gene are SGHDT and YYEEEE. This CDR3 region has 16 residues. The V end lost 0 bases, the J end lost 4 bases, and 15 bases lay between the germline ends. The CDR3 protein is CASSLECREISDTQYF. The CDR3 nucleotides are TGTGCCAGCAGCTTGGAGTGCAGGGAAATTTCAGATACGCAGTATTTT.

This chain joins TRBV7-6 and TRBJ2-1; D is possibly TRBD1 or TRBD2 (5 bases each). CDR3 length: 18 residues. From germline, CDR1 is SGHVS and CDR2 FNYEAQ. The V end was cut by 1 base, the J end by 3 bases, with 19 bases between. The CDR3 DNA reads as TGTGCCAGCAGCTTAGAGTGGGGCCGCGGGTCCATCTACAATGAGCAGTTCTTC. It encodes CASSLEWGRGSIYNEQFF. The full variable domain, in which reference TRBV7-6 and TRBJ2-1 provide the parts outside the CDR3, is GAGVSQSPRYKVTKRGQDVALRCDPISGHVSLYWYRQALGQGPEFLTYFNYEAQQDKSGLPNDRFSAERPEGSISTLTIQRTEQRDSAMYRCASSLEWGRGSIYNEQFFGPGTRLTVL.

The chain links TRBV10-3 to TRBJ2-7; TRBD2 matches at 8 bases. Germline values: CDR1 ENHRY, CDR2 SYGVKD. This CDR3 contains 16 residues. With V trimmed by 0 bases and J by 1 base, 5 bases remained unmatched. Here the CDR3 DNA reads TGTGCCATCAGTGAGTCGGCCAGCGGGGGATCCTACGAGCAGTACTTC. This sequence encodes CAISESASGGSYEQYF.

This chain uses TRBV28 with TRBJ2-7; the D is unclear. Germline assignment: CDR1 MDHEN and CDR2 SYDVKM. V shed 2 bases and J shed 3 bases, with 8 bases lying between them. The CDR3 has 13 amino acids. The CDR3 nucleotides read TGTGCCAGCAGTTTACAGGATAACTACGAGCAGTACTTC. It codes for CASSLQDNYEQYF.

A note on this clonotype: The missing conserved phenylalanine or tryptophan at the end of this CDR3 makes a read error likely. V gene TRBV6-2 or TRBV6-3 combines with J gene TRBJ2-1, with D possibly being TRBD1 or TRBD2 (5 bases each). The CDR3 loop spans 17 amino acids. Per the germline V gene, CDR1 is MNHEY and CDR2 is SVGEGT. Trimming stripped 6 bases from V and 8 bases from J, with 26 bases between. CDR3 coding DNA: TGTGCCAGCAGCCCGGGGACGGCAGGGTCCGACGGAGATGAGCAGTTCTCC. This codes for CASSPGTAGSDGDEQFS.

This clonotype was seen more than once but under ten times. This chain uses TRBV7-2 with TRBJ1-1, with a possible D match to TRBD1 (5 bases). CDR1 is SGHTA, CDR2 FQGNSA, per germline. This CDR3 is built from 15 residues. Trimming removed 2 bases from V and 4 bases from J, with 14 bases in between. In DNA form, the CDR3 reads TGTGCCAGCAGCTTACAATGGGGGGTGACCACTGAAGCTTTCTTT. Amino acids: CASSLQWGVTTEAFF. The variable domain in full, with the rest retrieved from reference TRBV7-2 and TRBJ1-1, is GAGVSQSPSNKVTEKGKDVELRCDPISGHTALYWYRQSLGQGLEFLIYFQGNSAPDKSGLPSDRFSAERTGGSVSTLTIQRTQQEDSAVYLCASSLQWGVTTEAFFGQGTRLTVV.

This sequence joins TRBV7-9 and TRBJ1-4; D not certain. CDR1 SEHNR and CDR2 FQNEAQ come from the germline V gene (reference sequence). The CDR3 sequence is 15 residues long. Deletions cut 1 base from V and 5 bases from J, with 11 bases between. As DNA, the CDR3 is TGTGCCAGCAGCTTAGGAGAGCCCCGCAATGAAAAACTGTTTTTT. It encodes CASSLGEPRNEKLFF.

In this sample, this clonotype turned up a few times. The chain is built from TRBV4-3 and TRBJ1-1; a weak D match, TRBD1 (5 bases). Looked up from germline, CDR1 is LGHNA and CDR2 is YSLEER. The CDR3 covers 14 residues. Trimming pared 0 bases from V and 1 base from J, leaving 6 bases between. CDR3 protein: CASSQEGENTEAFF. The DNA of the CDR3 is TGCGCCAGCAGCCAAGAAGGGGAGAACACTGAAGCTTTCTTT.

This clonotype appeared a few times. The chain uses TRBV7-2 and TRBJ1-2; perhaps TRBD1 as D (5 bases). This CDR3 is built from 14 residues. The germline V and J ends were trimmed by 1 base and 4 bases, with 10 bases remaining between them. Germline-derived CDR1 and CDR2 are SGHTA and FQGNSA. As DNA, the CDR3 is TGTGCCAGCAGCTTAGAAAGTGACAGCTATGGCTACACCTTC. This gives the protein CASSLESDSYGYTF.

The chain couples TRBV7-8 to TRBJ1-4; no definite D call. Germline lookup yields CDR1 SGHVS and CDR2 FQNEAQ. V was shortened by 3 bases and J by 5 bases, with 10 bases between the two germline ends. The CDR3 runs 14 residues. The CDR3 spells CASSFWSGNEKLFF. The DNA of the CDR3 is TGTGCCAGCAGCTTTTGGAGCGGGAATGAAAAACTGTTTTTT. Full variable domain (rest looked up from reference TRBV7-8 and TRBJ1-4): GAGVSQSPRYKVAKRGQDVALRCDPISGHVSLFWYQQALGQGPEFLTYFQNEAQLDKSGLPSDRFFAERPEGSVSTLKIQRTQQEDSAVYLCASSFWSGNEKLFFGSGTQLSVL.

In its sample, this clonotype was seen a few times. V usage is TRBV6-2 or TRBV6-3 and J usage is TRBJ1-1; no clear D. Trimming removed 6 bases at V and 0 bases at J, with 8 bases between. Germline lookup yields CDR1 MNHEY and CDR2 SVGEGT. This CDR3 spans 13 amino acids. DNA for the CDR3: TGTGCCAGCAGCCCTTTAATGAACACTGAAGCTTTCTTT. Translated, it gives CASSPLMNTEAFF.

This clonotype was observed a handful of times. The V gene is TRBV29-1, the J gene TRBJ2-7, with TRBD2 matching 7 bases. The CDR3 has 14 amino acids. Unmatched junction bases numbered 13, after V lost 6 bases and J lost 5 bases. Per the germline V gene, CDR1 is SQVTM and CDR2 is ANQGSEA. In nucleotides, the CDR3 is TGCAGCGTCCCAGGGAGGGATGAAGTCGACGAGCAGTACTTC. The encoded protein is CSVPGRDEVDEQYF.

This clonotype was seen only a few times. The chain links TRBV7-3 to TRBJ2-7, with no clear D. From germline, CDR1 is SGHTA and CDR2 FQGTGA. There are 15 residues in the CDR3. V was shortened by 3 bases and J by 5 bases, with 17 bases between the two germline ends. CDR3 DNA sequence: TGTGCCAGCAGCTTGACACCGGGTACTTCCCACGAGCAGTACTTC. It is translated as CASSLTPGTSHEQYF.

This chain links TRBV7-2 with TRBJ2-1, with D maybe TRBD2 (6 bases). The V gene's germline CDR1 is SGHTA and CDR2 FQGNSA. The CDR3 is made up of 13 amino acids. Trimming took 1 base from V and 7 from J, leaving 8 bases between them. The CDR3 region is CASSLVAGNEQFF. CDR3 in DNA: TGTGCCAGCAGCTTAGTGGCGGGGAATGAGCAGTTCTTC.

The chain combines TRBV6-5 with TRBJ2-2; 7 bases are a match to TRBD2. The CDR3 consists of 14 residues. Trimming at V came to 2 bases and at J to 6 bases, leaving 3 bases not matched to a gene. CDR1 is MNHEY and CDR2 is SVGAGI in the germline V gene. This chain's CDR3 is CASSYGEGAGELFF. As DNA, the CDR3 is TGTGCCAGCAGTTACGGGGAGGGAGCCGGGGAGCTGTTTTTT.

The chain recombines TRBV12-3 or TRBV12-4 with TRBJ1-1; D is unresolved. Trimming pared 1 base from V and 1 base from J, leaving 7 bases between. The CDR3 totals 14 residues. This CDR3 is CASSLGMTNTEAFF. CDR3 nucleotides: TGTGCCAGCAGTTTAGGAATGACGAACACTGAAGCTTTCTTT.

CDR3 bases: TGTGCCAGCCTACAGATGGTCTCTGGAAACACCATATATTTT. Residues: CASLQMVSGNTIYF. The rearrangement links TRBV6-2 or TRBV6-3 to TRBJ1-3; D is ambiguous. The V gene's germline CDR1 is MNHEY and CDR2 SVGEGT. V was cut by 8 bases and J by 0 bases, with 11 bases left in between. This CDR3 region has 14 residues.

This chain's CDR3 is CSARDQDREHGYTF. The CDR3 DNA is TGCAGTGCTAGAGATCAGGACAGGGAACATGGCTACACCTTC. The chain uses TRBV20-1 and TRBJ1-2; 8 nucleotides align to TRBD1. This CDR3 is 14 amino acids long. Germline CDR1 is DFQATT and CDR2 is SNEGSKA (reference sequence). V was pared by 0 bases and J by 6 bases, with 6 bases of the junction left unmatched.